The T cell receptor beta chain under discussion was sequenced for a study of T cells in women clearing cervical HPV infection. Overall study context: Case blood was drawn when the lesion was first found; control blood after infection became undetectable.

CDR1 SGHAT and CDR2 FQDESV come from the germline V gene (reference sequence). V was trimmed by 1 base and J by 6 bases, leaving 12 bases between them. The CDR3 is 15 residues long. General study points: TRBV6-7 abundance was lower in cases than controls (around 0.1% versus 0.15%). T-cell numbers per sample were unknown and may explain richness differences. CIN3+ cases had significantly higher TCR repertoire richness than controls, but evenness did not differ.

On this clone: The target antigen is unknown. The CDR3 extends 3 residues past the end of the read, so its final part is completed from the germline J gene.

Sequenced by immunoSEQ multiplex PCR; TCRdb stores in-frame clones only, minus some. Reported are about 36,000 clones; the ten largest clones contain 1.7%. The TCR was taken from a woman between 18 and 70 years old with a cervical HPV16 infection that either progressed to CIN3+ or cleared (not recorded which). The J gene is TRBJ2-2, the V gene TRBV11-1; tentatively, D is TRBD1 (5 bases). The sequenced sample consisted of blood buffy coat. The CDR3 DNA, read in part, is TGTGCCAGCAGCTTAGGCATGGGGCTAGCCGGGGAG. Amino acid sequence: CASSLGMGLAGE. The entire CDR3 is CASSLGMGLAGELFF.